The next 32 T cell receptor beta chains were all read from a single sample in a study of lymphopenia after photon versus proton radiotherapy. TCRdb's copy holds only in-frame clones and misses some; the assay was immunoSEQ multiplex PCR. Of about 49,000 clones listed, 83% were seen once; the top ten hold 25% to 35%. This specimen consisted of peripheral blood, obtained from a patient treated with photon-based radiotherapy. These receptors were obtained from a man aged 45-65 years with gastric cancer.

The V gene is TRBV5-1, the J gene TRBJ2-5; 10 bases are a match to TRBD1. Germline V gene lookup returns CDR1 SGHRS and CDR2 YFSETQ. Trimming removed 2 bases from V and 5 bases from J; junction bases left unmatched: 9. CDR3 length equals 16 residues. The CDR3 region has the DNA TGCGCCAGCAGCTTTACCCCCACGGGACAGGGGGAGACCCAGTACTTC. It specifies CASSFTPTGQGETQYF.

This sequence joins TRBV6-4 and TRBJ2-1, with 7 nucleotides matching TRBD2. J was trimmed by 2 bases and V by 5 bases; bases with no gene match: 6. The CDR3 covers 15 residues. Germline CDR1 is MRHNA and CDR2 is SNTAGT. CDR3 DNA: TGTGCCAGCAGTCCCGGGGAGGGGACCTACAATGAGCAGTTCTTC. This translates into CASSPGEGTYNEQFF.

The chain employs TRBV5-5 and TRBJ1-1; no reliable D call. Trimming removed 0 bases at V and 2 bases at J, with 5 bases between. This CDR3 region has 13 residues. CDR1 and CDR2 (germline): SGHKS, YYEKEE (reference sequence). Here the CDR3 reads CASSLGGNTEAFF. The CDR3 DNA sequence: TGTGCCAGCAGCTTGGGGGGAAACACTGAAGCTTTCTTT.

Of note for this clone: This CDR3 is also generated by other DNA sequences in the sample. The CDR3 region is CASRPGLAGVYEQYF. Written as DNA, the CDR3 is TGTGCCAGCAGACCGGGACTAGCGGGTGTCTACGAGCAGTACTTC. The gene calls are TRBV28 and TRBJ2-7; 12 nucleotides match TRBD2. The germline V gene encodes CDR1 MDHEN and CDR2 SYDVKM. The V segment lost 6 bases and the J segment 3 bases; nucleotides outside the gene matches: 6. CDR3 length: 15 residues.

The chain carries TRBV5-1 and TRBJ1-1; D uncertain. CDR3 length: 13 residues. Germline-derived CDR1 and CDR2 are SGHRS and YFSETQ. V lost 4 bases, J lost 4 bases, and 11 bases lay in between. Here the CDR3 DNA reads TGCGCCAGCAGCCCAGCAGTAGGCACTGAAGCTTTCTTT. It is translated as CASSPAVGTEAFF.

CDR3 DNA sequence: TGTGCCAGCGCGCGGGGGTTCGATAATGAAAAACTGTTTTTT. Translation gives CASARGFDNEKLFF. This sequence joins TRBV19 and TRBJ1-4; maybe TRBD1 (5 bases). The CDR3 is 14 amino acids. With 9 bases removed from V and 4 bases from J, the gap between germline ends came to 15 bases. From germline, CDR1 is LNHDA and CDR2 SQIVND (reference sequence).

This sequence joins TRBV5-1 and TRBJ2-7; 7 bases line up with TRBD1. The CDR3 consists of 14 residues. Trimming cost V 3 bases and J 4 bases; bases outside gene matches: 7. Germline CDR1 is SGHRS and CDR2 is YFSETQ. The chain's CDR3 is CASSSGQMTYEQYF. The CDR3 DNA follows: TGCGCCAGCAGCTCGGGACAGATGACTTACGAGCAGTACTTC.

The V gene is TRBV15, the J gene TRBJ2-7; tentatively, D is TRBD1 or TRBD2 (5 bases each). Germline V lookup: CDR1 LNHNV, CDR2 YYDKDF (reference sequence). Trimming pared 0 bases from V and 2 bases from J, leaving 11 bases between. The CDR3 has 15 amino acids. This CDR3 reads CATSRDDGTPYEQYF. The CDR3 nucleotides read TGTGCCACCAGCAGAGATGACGGGACGCCCTACGAGCAGTACTTC. The full variable domain, completed using reference TRBV15 and TRBJ2-7, is DAMVIQNPRYQVTQFGKPVTLSCSQTLNHNVMYWYQQKSSQAPKLLFHYYDKDFNNEADTPDNFQSRRPNTSFCFLDIRSPGLGDTAMYLCATSRDDGTPYEQYFGPGTRLTVT.

V is TRBV7-2 and J is TRBJ1-5; weak D call: TRBD1 (5 bases). Germline CDR1 reads SGHTA; CDR2 reads FQGNSA. The CDR3 consists of 16 residues. Between the trimmed V and J ends, which lost 5 bases and 4 bases, there was a span of 18 bases. In DNA form, the CDR3 reads TGTGCCAGCAGCCCCGGGACCACCTATAGTAATCAGCCCCAGCATTTT. Protein product: CASSPGTTYSNQPQHF.

The chain joins TRBV15 to TRBJ1-5; 7 bases line up with TRBD1. V shed 3 bases, J shed 3 bases, and the junction held 2 bases outside the gene matches. The CDR3 is 14 amino acids. CDR1 LNHNV and CDR2 YYDKDF come from the germline V gene (reference sequence). The CDR3 region is CATSRGQLNQPQHF. The CDR3, as DNA: TGTGCCACCAGCAGGGGACAGCTCAATCAGCCCCAGCATTTT.

This clone was picked up a small number of times. This chain connects TRBV6-5 to TRBJ1-2; TRBD1 agrees at 7 bases. Losses at the gene ends were 7 bases for V and 7 bases for J; bases not matched to a gene: 9. CDR3 length equals 13 residues. CDR1 and CDR2 (germline): MNHEY, SVGAGI. CDR3 amino acids: CASTRQGKGGYTF. CDR3 in DNA: TGTGCCAGCACCCGACAGGGAAAAGGTGGCTACACCTTC.

V is TRBV30 and J is TRBJ1-4, with 9 bases identical to TRBD1. Unmatched junction bases numbered 4, after V lost 4 bases and J lost 7 bases. This CDR3 region has 13 residues. Germline V gene sequence: CDR1 GTSNPN, CDR2 SVGIG (reference sequence). CDR3 DNA: TGTGCCTGGAAGGGGACAGGGCCTGAAAAACTGTTTTTT. Protein: CAWKGTGPEKLFF.

V and J are TRBV29-1 and TRBJ1-4, with D tentatively TRBD1 (5 bases). This CDR3 spans 15 amino acids. Per the germline V gene, CDR1 is SQVTM and CDR2 is ANQGSEA. The ends were cut back, 7 bases at V and 1 base at J, with 16 bases in the middle. The DNA of the CDR3 is TGCAGCGCTGGGGGGGTTGCAGGAACTAATGAAAAACTGTTTTTT. Translated, it gives CSAGGVAGTNEKLFF.

The chain joins TRBV5-1 to TRBJ2-7, with TRBD1 identical over 7 bases. Germline lookup yields CDR1 SGHRS and CDR2 YFSETQ. With 4 bases clipped from V and 2 bases from J, the junction kept 9 bases outside the gene matches. The length of the CDR3 is 15 residues. The chain's CDR3 is CASSDEGTAPYEQYF. The CDR3 DNA reads TGCGCCAGCAGCGACGAGGGGACAGCCCCCTACGAGCAGTACTTC.

The chain uses TRBV7-2 and TRBJ2-5; D not resolved. Germline V gives CDR1 SGHTA, CDR2 FQGNSA. The V and J ends lost 5 bases and 7 bases respectively, with 11 bases between them. There are 12 residues in the CDR3. The CDR3, as DNA: TGTGCCAGCAGCACTATCTACGGGACCCAGTACTTC. Translation gives CASSTIYGTQYF.

V gene TRBV2 combines with J gene TRBJ2-7; 12 positions agree with TRBD2. The CDR3 has 14 amino acids. From germline, CDR1 is SNHLY and CDR2 FYNNEI. Unmatched junction bases numbered 3, after V lost 6 bases and J lost 3 bases. CDR3: CASRGTSGYYEQYF. The CDR3 DNA follows: TGTGCCAGCAGGGGGACTAGCGGGTACTACGAGCAGTACTTC.

The chain combines TRBV28 with TRBJ2-7, with TRBD1 matching over 7 bases. V shed 6 bases and J 2 bases; nucleotides not matched to a gene: 10. CDR3 length equals 15 residues. Germline CDR1 is MDHEN and CDR2 is SYDVKM. The CDR3 sequence: CASRIRGTVAYEQYF. CDR3 DNA: TGTGCCAGCAGAATTAGGGGGACAGTCGCCTACGAGCAGTACTTC. Looking up the rest from reference TRBV28 and TRBJ2-7 gives the full variable domain: DVKVTQSSRYLVKRTGEKVFLECVQDMDHENMFWYRQDPGLGLRLIYFSYDVKMKEKGDIPEGYSVSREKKERFSLILESASTNQTSMYLCASRIRGTVAYEQYFGPGTRLTVT.

Notes on this clone: Germline is not matched at one junction end, which may reflect a read error. This sequence joins TRBV7-8 and TRBJ2-2; 9 positions match TRBD2. This CDR3 has 17 amino acids. Germline V gene data show CDR1 as SGHVS and CDR2 as FQNEAQ. The CDR3 DNA is TGTGCCAGCAGCTTAGGTGGCGGGAGGGCTAACACCAGGGAGCTGTTTTTT. Its translation: CASSLGGGRANTRELFF.

This rearrangement joins TRBV5-1 to TRBJ2-1, with 10 positions matching TRBD2. This CDR3 is built from 16 residues. The germline V gene encodes CDR1 SGHRS and CDR2 YFSETQ. V trimming: 5 bases; J trimming: 7 bases; junction bases outside the gene matches: 12. The CDR3 loop reads CASRPFTSGVGNEQFF. DNA for the CDR3: TGCGCCAGCAGACCGTTTACTAGCGGGGTAGGGAATGAGCAGTTCTTC.

The CDR3 reads CASSLGGTRKYTF. In nucleotides, the CDR3 is TGTGCCAGCAGCTTAGGTGGGACACGGAAATACACCTTC. This rearrangement joins TRBV7-9 to TRBJ1-2, with a tentative D call TRBD1 (6 bases). Germline V lookup: CDR1 SEHNR, CDR2 FQNEAQ (reference sequence). The CDR3 contains 13 residues. Trimming pared 1 base from V and 11 bases from J, leaving 14 bases between.

The gene calls are TRBV28 and TRBJ1-4, with 10 nucleotides matching TRBD1. CDR3 length equals 16 residues. The ends lost 5 bases at V and 2 bases at J; junction bases unmatched: 5. Looked up from germline, CDR1 is MDHEN and CDR2 is SYDVKM. DNA of the CDR3: TGTGCCAGCAGTCCCGACAGGGGGCTGACTAATGAAAAACTGTTTTTT. Translating gives CASSPDRGLTNEKLFF.

The chain joins TRBV5-1 to TRBJ2-1, with 12 nucleotides matching TRBD2. The ends lost 4 bases at V and 4 bases at J; junction bases unmatched: 3. The CDR3 has 15 residues. Germline-derived CDR1 and CDR2 are SGHRS and YFSETQ. CDR3: CASSRGLAGYNEQFF. CDR3 DNA sequence: TGCGCCAGCAGCCGTGGACTAGCGGGGTACAATGAGCAGTTCTTC.

The gene calls are TRBV7-2 and TRBJ2-1; 7 bases line up with TRBD2. CDR1 and CDR2 from the germline V gene are SGHTA and FQGNSA. The CDR3 has 16 amino acids. V was pared by 6 bases and J by 3 bases, with 11 bases of the junction left unmatched. For the CDR3, the DNA is TGTGCCAGCAGTTGGGATGGCGGGGGAAGCTACAATGAGCAGTTCTTC. This encodes CASSWDGGGSYNEQFF.

The rearrangement links TRBV9 to TRBJ2-1; 7 bases are shared with TRBD1. This CDR3 is 15 amino acids long. The germline V gene has CDR1 SGDLS and CDR2 YYNGEE. The trim removed 3 bases at V and 1 base at J, leaving 4 bases unmatched. The CDR3 is CASSAGQESYNEQFF. CDR3 DNA: TGTGCCAGCAGCGCCGGACAGGAGTCCTACAATGAGCAGTTCTTC. Drawing the rest from reference TRBV9 and TRBJ2-1, the complete variable domain is DSGVTQTPKHLITATGQRVTLRCSPRSGDLSVYWYQQSLDQGLQFLIQYYNGEERAKGNILERFSAQQFPDLHSELNLSSLELGDSALYFCASSAGQESYNEQFFGPGTRLTVL.

V usage is TRBV5-6 and J usage is TRBJ2-3, with TRBD2 identical over 8 bases. The length of the CDR3 is 15 residues. Per the germline V gene, CDR1 is SGHDT and CDR2 is YYEEEE. J gave up 3 bases and V 6 bases, and 9 bases lay outside the gene matches. In nucleotides, the CDR3 is TGTGCCAGCATTCGCGGCGGGAGGTGGACAGATACGCAGTATTTT. Residues: CASIRGGRWTDTQYF.

This clone was recorded only once. The rearrangement uses TRBV30 and TRBJ1-4; D unresolved. The CDR3 has 13 amino acids. V was shortened by 0 bases and J by 4 bases, with 6 bases between the two germline ends. Germline assignment: CDR1 GTSNPN and CDR2 SVGIG (reference sequence). DNA for the CDR3: TGTGCCTGGAGTGTATTGATTAATGAAAAACTGTTTTTT. Amino acids: CAWSVLINEKLFF.

This chain joins TRBV2 and TRBJ2-6; weak D call: TRBD1 (5 bases). The CDR3 covers 19 residues. V shed 6 bases and J shed 1 base, with 22 bases lying between them. Germline CDR1 SNHLY, CDR2 FYNNEI. CDR3 sequence (DNA): TGTGCCAGCAGCCCCTTCGGCAGGGAAGTTCAATCTGGGGCCAACGTCCTGACTTTC. Amino acids: CASSPFGREVQSGANVLTF.

The chain is built from TRBV7-9 and TRBJ2-1; 7 bases line up with TRBD2. Germline V gene sequence: CDR1 SEHNR, CDR2 FQNEAQ (reference sequence). V lost 7 bases, J lost 6 bases, and 6 bases stayed unmatched. This CDR3 comprises 13 residues. CDR3 nucleotide sequence: TGTGCCAGCAAACCTACGGGGGGCAATGAGCAGTTCTTC. Amino acid sequence: CASKPTGGNEQFF. The entire variable domain, with the rest obtained from reference TRBV7-9 and TRBJ2-1, is as follows: DTGVSQNPRHKITKRGQNVTFRCDPISEHNRLYWYRQTLGQGPEFLTYFQNEAQLEKSRLLSDRFSAERPKGSFSTLEIQRTEQGDSAMYLCASKPTGGNEQFFGPGTRLTVL.

This chain joins TRBV27 and TRBJ2-5, with D perhaps being TRBD1 or TRBD2 (6 bases each). With 5 bases removed from V and 1 base from J, the gap between germline ends came to 17 bases. Germline V gene data show CDR1 as MNHEY and CDR2 as SMNVEV (reference sequence). The CDR3 totals 16 residues. This chain's CDR3 is CASSRMGGPSQETQYF. The CDR3 DNA is TGTGCCAGCAGTCGAATGGGGGGCCCCTCCCAAGAGACCCAGTACTTC.

J is TRBJ1-1 and V is TRBV7-9; no firm D call. The CDR3 is made up of 13 amino acids. CDR1 SEHNR and CDR2 FQNEAQ come from the germline V gene (reference sequence). V was pared by 3 bases and J by 6 bases, with 11 bases between. The CDR3 nucleotides are TGTGCCAGCAGCTTTCGCAGTTTTTCTGAAGCTTTCTTT. Amino acid sequence: CASSFRSFSEAFF.

This clone was counted once. One junction end disagrees with the germline gene, perhaps due to a read error. J is TRBJ1-3 and V is TRBV2, with D possibly TRBD1 on 6 matching bases. This CDR3 has 13 residues. In germline, CDR1 is SNHLY, CDR2 FYNNEI. CDR3 sequence reads: CASREDRGNTIYF. The CDR3 DNA follows: TGTGCCAGCAGGGAAGACAGGGGAAACACCATATATTTT.

J is TRBJ2-7 and V is TRBV30, with 9 bases matching TRBD2. The V and J ends lost 0 bases and 7 bases, in that order; junction bases with no gene match: 4. The CDR3 covers 13 residues. CDR1 and CDR2 from the germline V gene are GTSNPN and SVGIG (reference sequence). In DNA, the CDR3 is TGTGCCTGGAGTGTCCGGCGGGGGGGTGAGCAGTACTTC. It yields the protein CAWSVRRGGEQYF.